This T cell receptor (beta chain) was captured in a study of T cell responses to AZD1222 COVID-19 vaccine. A word on this clone: Its target is unknown.

The CDR3 runs 12 residues. Germline CDR1 and CDR2: MDHEN and SYDVKM. Trimming cost V 2 bases and J 12 bases; bases outside gene matches: 6. Study results and caveats: Regions 160-218 and 743-854 dominated among vaccine-associated CD4 TCRs spanning spike. Most donors were white British, females outnumbered males, and clonal diversity was possibly underestimated.

Libraries were prepared by immunoSEQ multiplex PCR; TCRdb keeps only in-frame clonotypes and omits some of them. The sample includes roughly 140,000 clones, approximately 90% of them seen just once. Sequencing was performed on peripheral blood, taken on day 0 of AZD1222 vaccination. V usage is TRBV28 and J usage is TRBJ1-2, with 7 bases matching TRBD1. This clonotype originated in an adult in good health. As DNA, the CDR3 is TGTGCCAGCAGTTTAGGGGACAGACGGGACACCTTC. Its translation is CASSLGDRRDTF.